This TCR beta chain was observed in a study of shared clonotypes between healthy human individuals. Study findings and constraints: Clonotypes shared by all four donors outscored non-shared clonotypes in generation probability. The study's rarefaction showed incomplete sorted-subset sequencing despite large depth. Clonotype sharing levels among donors were expected to vary with sequencing depth.

Measured with immunoSEQ multiplex PCR; TCRdb has only the in-frame clones, and not every one. The sample consists of 800,000 to 1,200,000 clones, 75% to 80% of them appearing once. V lost 8 bases and J 5 bases, leaving 15 bases between the germline ends. The germline V gene encodes CDR1 MNHNY and CDR2 SVGAGI (reference sequence). The CDR3 length is 13 residues. With regard to this clone: Its antigen is still unknown.

The rearrangement uses TRBV6-6 and TRBJ2-5, with D perhaps matching TRBD1 or TRBD2 (5 bases each). The clonotype originates from a young man in good health. Some clones in this sample may be carry-over from other donors' samples. The specimen was memory CD4+ T cells from PBMCs. The subset was: CD45RA-negative fraction. CDR3 sequence: CASARDLRETQYF. The CDR3 DNA follows: TGTGCCAGCGCCAGGGACCTTCGGGAGACCCAGTACTTC.